A single sample is the source of the 5 T cell receptor beta chains below, sequenced in a study of OX40 agonist ivuxolimab in advanced cancers. Assay used: immunoSEQ multiplex PCR; TCRdb lists only in-frame clones, some missing. The sample consists of around 61,000 clones, roughly 84% of them appearing once. The starting material was CD4+ or CD8+ T cells sorted from blood, obtained in a trial of the OX40 agonist ivuxolimab. The receptors were sampled from an adult with an advanced solid tumor such as melanoma, head and neck, liver or kidney cancer.

The J gene is TRBJ1-4, the V gene TRBV19, with unresolved D. V lost 3 bases to trimming and J lost 3 bases, with 11 bases between them. There are 15 residues in the CDR3. Germline CDR1 is LNHDA and CDR2 is SQIVND (reference sequence). The CDR3 coding sequence is TGTGCCAGTAGTATGGGCAGGACCTCTAATGAAAAACTGTTTTTT. Protein product: CASSMGRTSNEKLFF.

The gene calls are TRBV19 and TRBJ1-4; D might be TRBD1 (6 bases). CDR1 is LNHDA and CDR2 is SQIVND in the germline V gene (reference sequence). The CDR3 contains 15 residues. The V gene lost 3 bases and the J gene lost 0 bases, with 8 bases spanning the gap. CDR3 sequence reads: CASSMNRATNEKLFF. The DNA of the CDR3 is TGTGCCAGTAGTATGAACAGGGCAACTAATGAAAAACTGTTTTTT.

V is TRBV30 and J is TRBJ2-1; D possibly corresponds to TRBD1 (8 bases). Germline V gene sequence: CDR1 GTSNPN, CDR2 SVGIG (reference sequence). Trimming shortened V by 5 bases and J by 5 bases, and 16 bases separated the two germline ends. The CDR3 covers 14 residues. The CDR3, as DNA: TGTGCCTGGGGGAGGGGACAGGCACACAATGAGCAGTTCTTC. This sequence encodes CAWGRGQAHNEQFF.

The gene calls are TRBV5-1 and TRBJ2-1; D call uncertain. Germline assignment: CDR1 SGHRS and CDR2 YFSETQ. This CDR3 has 15 residues. V lost 0 bases and J lost 0, with 7 bases in between. The CDR3 protein is CASSLVRNSYNEQFF. DNA for the CDR3: TGCGCCAGCAGCTTGGTCAGGAACTCCTACAATGAGCAGTTCTTC.

The chain couples TRBV25-1 to TRBJ2-1; TRBD1 aligns across 9 bases. J was trimmed by 15 bases and V by 2 bases; bases with no gene match: 5. CDR1 and CDR2 from the germline V gene are MGHDK and SYGVNS. CDR3 length: 12 residues. CDR3 region: CASSEGQGRGFF. The CDR3 nucleotides read TGTGCCAGCAGTGAAGGACAGGGGAGGGGGTTCTTC.